This T cell receptor (beta chain) originates from a study of T cells in Graves' hyperthyroidism and ophthalmopathy. Many counts were recorded for this clonotype. Its antigen is currently unknown. The PBMCs had their origin in 10 ml of fresh peripheral blood. V lost 2 bases, J lost 4 bases, and 6 bases lay in between. CDR3 size: 12 residues. Germline V lookup: CDR1 SGHDN, CDR2 FVKESK. General observations from the study: Appearing also in blood were most of the thyroid clonotypes expanded above 0.001. Stable hyperthyroidism was told apart from ophthalmopathy by a model built on 13 V-J features.

The TCR beta CDR3 regions underwent amplification using RNA transcripts as the source. The TCR CDR3 was amplified in a first-round RT-PCR using the HTBI primer set. One entry per CDR3 protein results from TCRdb running MiXCR on the multiplex PCR reads. The table shows about 740,000 distinct CDR3 sequences, with approximately 14% occurring only once. The sample comprised blood. The clonotype originates from a young woman with Graves' hyperthyroidism. This chain links TRBV14 with TRBJ2-7; D remains ambiguous. Written as DNA, the CDR3 is TGTGCCAGCAGCCAAACTAAATACGAGCAGTACTTC. Its protein product is CASSQTKYEQYF.